Below are 21 T cell receptor beta chains sequenced from a single sample in a study of T cell repertoires in cytomegalovirus infection. In TCRdb, the reads were re-called with MiXCR into one record per CDR3 protein. The table shows approximately 240,000 distinct CDR3 sequences, with 9% to 15% occurring only once. The sequenced material came from PBMCs. These receptors originate from a human donor in good health (CMV status not recorded). Some clones in this sample may be carry-over from other donors' samples.

The table lists this clonotype with many counts. The chain carries TRBV7-2 and TRBJ2-3; D gene uncertain. V lost 5 bases and J lost 0, with 12 bases in between. Germline V gene sequence: CDR1 SGHTA, CDR2 FQGNSA. This CDR3 comprises 15 residues. CDR3 protein: CASSQNPQSTDTQYF. DNA of the CDR3: TGTGCCAGCAGCCAAAATCCCCAGAGCACAGATACGCAGTATTTT.

The chain links TRBV12-3 or TRBV12-4 to TRBJ1-1, with a possible D match to TRBD1 (6 bases). V lost 3 bases, J lost 5 bases, and 16 bases lay in between. The CDR3 is made up of 15 amino acids. The CDR3 DNA follows: TGTGCCAGCAGTTTTCGGGGGCCGGAGAGGACTGAAGCTTTCTTT. This gives the protein CASSFRGPERTEAFF.

This clonotype appeared many times. The DNA for the CDR3 is TGTGCCAGCAGTGTTCCGGGACTAGCAACTGAGCAGTTCTTC. It encodes CASSVPGLATEQFF. V is TRBV25-1 and J is TRBJ2-1; TRBD2 matches at 9 bases. Germline V gene lookup returns CDR1 MGHDK and CDR2 SYGVNS. The CDR3 is 14 amino acids. The J segment lost 9 bases and the V segment lost 4 bases, leaving 7 bases of the junction unmatched.

V usage is TRBV19 and J usage is TRBJ2-1; D is ambiguous. Trimming pared 0 bases from V and 2 bases from J, leaving 17 bases between. This CDR3 has 18 residues. Germline V gives CDR1 LNHDA, CDR2 SQIVND (reference sequence). The CDR3: CASSIDMKASIPYNEQFF. The CDR3 nucleotides read TGTGCCAGTAGTATAGATATGAAGGCATCGATCCCCTACAATGAGCAGTTCTTC. Supplemented by reference TRBV19 and TRBJ2-1, the full variable domain reads DGGITQSPKYLFRKEGQNVTLSCEQNLNHDAMYWYRQDPGQGLRLIYYSQIVNDFQKGDIAEGYSVSREKKESFPLTVTSAQKNPTAFYLCASSIDMKASIPYNEQFFGPGTRLTVL.

This chain links TRBV20-1 with TRBJ2-7, with 7 bases identical to TRBD1. CDR3 length: 14 residues. After removal of 3 bases from V and 2 bases from J, the junction contained 7 bases not matched to a gene. Germline CDR1 is DFQATT and CDR2 is SNEGSKA (reference sequence). This CDR3 is CSASRSGGPYEQYF. The CDR3 DNA follows: TGCAGTGCTAGTCGGTCAGGGGGACCCTACGAGCAGTACTTC.

In this sample, this clonotype turned up a few times. The gene calls are TRBV12-3 or TRBV12-4 and TRBJ2-5; 8 nucleotides agree with TRBD2. This CDR3 has 15 residues. V shed 4 bases, J shed 4 bases, and the junction held 8 bases outside the gene matches. The CDR3 sequence is CASSSQGLVGETQYF. The CDR3 coding sequence is TGTGCCAGCAGTTCTCAGGGACTAGTCGGAGAGACCCAGTACTTC.

This chain connects TRBV19 to TRBJ2-4, with D perhaps given as TRBD1 or TRBD2 (6 bases each). This CDR3 is built from 14 residues. Trimming cost V 6 bases and J 8 bases, with 17 bases left between them. Germline CDR1 reads LNHDA; CDR2 reads SQIVND (reference sequence). The CDR3 loop reads CASSPGTRRDIQYF. The CDR3 nucleotides are TGTGCCAGTAGCCCCGGGACACGGAGGGACATTCAGTACTTC.

There are many counts of this clonotype. This may arise from a read error, as a much more abundant clone is one base away. This chain uses TRBV11-2 with TRBJ2-3; 10 bases map to TRBD2. J was trimmed by 1 base and V by 5 bases; bases with no gene match: 3. CDR3 size: 15 residues. The germline CDR1 and CDR2 sequences are SGHAT and FQNNGV. CDR3 nucleotides: TGTGCCAGCAGCACGGGGACTAGCGGCACAGATACGCAGTATTTT. Translating it yields CASSTGTSGTDTQYF.

This chain links TRBV19 with TRBJ1-2, with 7 nucleotides matching TRBD1. Germline CDR1 and CDR2: LNHDA and SQIVND (reference sequence). Losses at the gene ends were 3 bases for V and 3 bases for J; bases not matched to a gene: 4. The CDR3 has 14 amino acids. As DNA, the CDR3 is TGTGCCAGTAGTATTCGGGACAGCCACTATGGCTACACCTTC. Translation: CASSIRDSHYGYTF.

The sample holds many counts of this clonotype. The chain links TRBV7-2 to TRBJ1-2, with D uncertain. Deletions cut 4 bases from V and 2 bases from J, with 11 bases between. CDR1 is SGHTA and CDR2 is FQGNSA in the germline V gene. This CDR3 comprises 14 residues. CDR3: CASSSTRSNYGYTF. CDR3 DNA: TGTGCCAGCAGCTCGACCCGTTCGAACTATGGCTACACCTTC.

The table lists this clonotype with many counts. This sequence joins TRBV27 and TRBJ2-4; D unclear. The CDR3 spans 14 residues. Trimming cost V 5 bases and J 0 bases, with 8 bases left between them. The V gene's germline CDR1 is MNHEY and CDR2 SMNVEV (reference sequence). The CDR3 loop reads CASSLTLAKNIQYF. The CDR3 bases are TGTGCCAGCAGTCTTACGTTAGCCAAAAACATTCAGTACTTC.

In this sample, this clonotype turned up many times. The chain recombines TRBV28 with TRBJ1-5, with 7 bases identical to TRBD1. V trimming: 6 bases; J trimming: 4 bases; junction bases outside the gene matches: 6. The CDR3 totals 14 residues. CDR1 and CDR2 (germline): MDHEN, SYDVKM. CDR3 in amino acids: CASRHPGQNQPQHF. The CDR3 DNA sequence: TGTGCCAGCAGGCATCCGGGACAGAATCAGCCCCAGCATTTT.

This clonotype was counted between two and nine times. The chain uses TRBV5-1 and TRBJ1-1, with D perhaps TRBD1 (5 bases). This CDR3 contains 15 residues. The germline CDR1 and CDR2 sequences are SGHRS and YFSETQ. Trimming removed 5 bases at V and 2 bases at J, with 16 bases between. The CDR3 DNA follows: TGCGCCAGCAGTCCGTGGGACGGACCCAACACTGAAGCTTTCTTT. It is translated as CASSPWDGPNTEAFF.

This chain links TRBV18 with TRBJ1-3, with no clear D. Trimming removed 3 bases at V and 8 bases at J, with 17 bases between. The V gene's germline CDR1 is KGHSH and CDR2 LQKENI. This CDR3 comprises 15 residues. The CDR3 coding sequence is TGTGCCAGCTCACCCCCGACCCGGGAGTCTTACACCATATATTTT. Protein: CASSPPTRESYTIYF.

This clonotype was detected many times. This rearrangement joins TRBV12-5 to TRBJ2-7; D remains unclear. Germline-derived CDR1 and CDR2 are LGHNT and FRNRAP. The CDR3 loop spans 12 amino acids. Trimming removed 3 bases at V and 5 bases at J, with 8 bases between. The CDR3 DNA reads TGTGCTAGTGGTTTTCTAAGGGACGAGCAGTACTTC. Protein: CASGFLRDEQYF.

This clonotype showed up many times. The rearrangement uses TRBV14 and TRBJ2-6; no firm D call. The CDR3 totals 18 residues. CDR1 and CDR2 (germline): SGHDN, FVKESK. V was cut by 2 bases and J by 2 bases, with 16 bases left in between. The CDR3 DNA sequence: TGTGCCAGCAGCCAATTTAAGAATACGGGTGCTGGGGCCAACGTCCTGACTTTC. It translates to CASSQFKNTGAGANVLTF.

Ten or more counts support this clonotype. CDR3 loop: CASSLGRVSGTDTQYF. CDR3 bases: TGTGCCAGCAGCTTAGGCAGGGTGAGTGGCACAGATACGCAGTATTTT. V is TRBV7-2 and J is TRBJ2-3; perhaps TRBD1 as D (5 bases). CDR3 length: 16 residues. V shed 1 base and J shed 1 base, with 12 bases lying between them. CDR1 and CDR2 from the germline V gene are SGHTA and FQGNSA.

This clonotype was detected many times. V gene TRBV7-2 combines with J gene TRBJ2-7, with 10 bases fitting TRBD1. The CDR3 has 15 residues. Trimming at V came to 5 bases and at J to 3 bases, leaving 7 bases not matched to a gene. CDR1 and CDR2 (germline): SGHTA, FQGNSA. The CDR3 nucleotides read TGTGCCAGCAGCGCCGGGACAGGGGCGCACTACGAGCAGTACTTC. Its protein is CASSAGTGAHYEQYF. The complete variable domain, with remaining parts taken from reference TRBV7-2 and TRBJ2-7, reads GAGVSQSPSNKVTEKGKDVELRCDPISGHTALYWYRQSLGQGLEFLIYFQGNSAPDKSGLPSDRFSAERTGGSVSTLTIQRTQQEDSAVYLCASSAGTGAHYEQYFGPGTRLTVT.

This clonotype appeared many times. The chain is built from TRBV28 and TRBJ2-5; D may match TRBD1 or TRBD2 (5 bases each). V dropped 5 bases and J dropped 1 base, with 11 bases sitting between them. This CDR3 has 14 residues. Germline values: CDR1 MDHEN, CDR2 SYDVKM. The DNA for the CDR3 is TGTGCCAGCAGTCGTAACGGGGCCCAAGAGACCCAGTACTTC. This gives the protein CASSRNGAQETQYF.

This chain connects TRBV14 to TRBJ2-5; 9 positions match TRBD2. The CDR3 runs 16 residues. The J segment lost 1 base and the V segment lost 3 bases, leaving 6 bases of the junction unmatched. From germline, CDR1 is SGHDN and CDR2 FVKESK. CDR3 sequence: CASSHIGGGVQETQYF. In nucleotides, the CDR3 is TGTGCCAGCAGCCATATCGGCGGGGGGGTCCAAGAGACCCAGTACTTC. Combining the CDR3 with reference TRBV14 and TRBJ2-5 gives the whole variable domain EAGVTQFPSHSVIEKGQTVTLRCDPISGHDNLYWYRRVMGKEIKFLLHFVKESKQDESGMPNNRFLAERTGGTYSTLKVQPAELEDSGVYFCASSHIGGGVQETQYFGPGTRLLVL.

This clonotype was observed a few times. The genes are TRBV4-2 and TRBJ2-3, with D hard to call. Per germline, CDR1 LGHNA and CDR2 YNFKEQ. The CDR3 covers 15 residues. Trimming cost V 4 bases and J 1 base, with 12 bases left between them. CDR3 loop: CASSLEDGRTDTQYF. The CDR3 bases are TGTGCCAGCAGCCTAGAGGACGGACGCACAGATACGCAGTATTTT.